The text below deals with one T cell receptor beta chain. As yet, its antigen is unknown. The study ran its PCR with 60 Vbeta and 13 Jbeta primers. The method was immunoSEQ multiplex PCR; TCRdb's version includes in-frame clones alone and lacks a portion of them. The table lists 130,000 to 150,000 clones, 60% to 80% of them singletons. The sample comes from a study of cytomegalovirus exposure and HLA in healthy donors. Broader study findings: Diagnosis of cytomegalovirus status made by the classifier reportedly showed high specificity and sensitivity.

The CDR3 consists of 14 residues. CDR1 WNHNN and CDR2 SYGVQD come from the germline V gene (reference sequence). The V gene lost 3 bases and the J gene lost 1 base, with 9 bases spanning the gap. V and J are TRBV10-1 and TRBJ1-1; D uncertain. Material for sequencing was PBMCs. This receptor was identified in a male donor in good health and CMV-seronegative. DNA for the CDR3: TGCGCCAGCAGTGATGGCAATCCGAACACTGAAGCTTTCTTT. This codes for CASSDGNPNTEAFF.